One sample yielded the 21 T cell receptor beta chains listed below, sequenced in a study of blood T cell repertoires in COVID-19. The repertoire was sequenced with immunoSEQ multiplex PCR; TCRdb's copy has only in-frame clones and lacks some. The sample lists some 200,000 clones, around 82% occurring once. Sequencing used peripheral blood. All receptors derive from a woman aged 65 to 85 with acute or convalescent COVID-19.

The CDR3: CASSLSYGGEAFF. The CDR3 nucleotides read TGTGCCAGCAGTTTATCGTATGGAGGTGAAGCTTTCTTT. The chain links TRBV27 to TRBJ1-1; no clear D. V gave up 0 bases and J gave up 7 bases, with 9 bases separating them. The V gene's germline CDR1 is MNHEY and CDR2 SMNVEV (reference sequence). The CDR3 length is 13 residues.

The chain recombines TRBV19 with TRBJ1-4, with unresolved D. Trimming removed 3 bases from V and 8 bases from J, with 10 bases in between. CDR1 and CDR2 from the germline V gene are LNHDA and SQIVND (reference sequence). CDR3 length: 13 residues. Written as DNA, the CDR3 is TGTGCCAGTAGTATTCCAGGAGGGGAAAAACTGTTTTTT. This gives the protein CASSIPGGEKLFF.

This clone was seen just once. J is TRBJ1-4 and V is TRBV9; TRBD1 matches 10 bases. CDR3 length: 15 residues. The ends lost 2 bases at V and 6 bases at J; junction bases unmatched: 4. Germline V lookup: CDR1 SGDLS, CDR2 YYNGEE. For the CDR3, the DNA is TGTGCCAGCAGCGTTATGACAGGGGGCGATGAAAAACTGTTTTTT. Translating it yields CASSVMTGGDEKLFF.

V gene TRBV7-2 combines with J gene TRBJ2-7; 10 nucleotides line up with TRBD2. Trimming at V came to 2 bases and at J to 3 bases, leaving 4 bases not matched to a gene. The CDR3 covers 15 residues. Germline lookup yields CDR1 SGHTA and CDR2 FQGNSA. This chain's CDR3 is CASSLTSGNYYEQYF. CDR3 coding DNA: TGTGCCAGCAGCTTAACTAGCGGGAACTACTACGAGCAGTACTTC. The full variable domain, rest sourced from reference TRBV7-2 and TRBJ2-7, is GAGVSQSPSNKVTEKGKDVELRCDPISGHTALYWYRQSLGQGLEFLIYFQGNSAPDKSGLPSDRFSAERTGGSVSTLTIQRTQQEDSAVYLCASSLTSGNYYEQYFGPGTRLTVT.

V gene TRBV4-1 combines with J gene TRBJ2-6; D possibly corresponds to TRBD1 (6 bases). The germline CDR1 and CDR2 sequences are MGHRA and YSYEKL. The CDR3 length is 19 residues. V was shortened by 1 base and J by 0 bases, with 16 bases between the two germline ends. CDR3 loop: CASSQAAGTLDSGANVLTF. Here the CDR3 DNA reads TGCGCCAGCAGCCAAGCCGCCGGGACATTGGACTCTGGGGCCAACGTCCTGACTTTC.

The rearrangement links TRBV19 to TRBJ1-5; D call uncertain. V lost 3 bases and J 1 base, leaving 4 bases between the germline ends. This CDR3 contains 13 residues. Germline CDR1 is LNHDA and CDR2 is SQIVND (reference sequence). CDR3 bases: TGTGCCAGTAGTATTGCGAGCAATCAGCCCCAGCATTTT. Its translation: CASSIASNQPQHF. Full variable domain (rest looked up from reference TRBV19 and TRBJ1-5): DGGITQSPKYLFRKEGQNVTLSCEQNLNHDAMYWYRQDPGQGLRLIYYSQIVNDFQKGDIAEGYSVSREKKESFPLTVTSAQKNPTAFYLCASSIASNQPQHFGDGTRLSIL.

The V and J genes are TRBV18 and TRBJ2-7, with 13 nucleotides matching TRBD2. The J segment lost 6 bases and the V segment lost 3 bases, leaving 11 bases of the junction unmatched. The germline V gene encodes CDR1 KGHSH and CDR2 LQKENI. This CDR3 region has 17 residues. CDR3 nucleotide sequence: TGTGCCAGCTCACCGCCATCCGGGACTAGCGGGACGGCCGAGCAGTACTTC. Translation: CASSPPSGTSGTAEQYF.

The chain is built from TRBV3-1 (or the pseudogene TRBV3-2) and TRBJ2-5, with 9 bases lining up with TRBD1. Losses at the gene ends were 4 bases for V and 13 bases for J; bases not matched to a gene: 16. This CDR3 has 15 residues. Germline V CDR1 and CDR2: LGHDT, YNNKEL (reference sequence). The CDR3 loop is CASSLLPGTGFSMYF. DNA for the CDR3: TGTGCCAGCAGCCTTCTCCCGGGGACAGGGTTTTCGATGTACTTC.

The CDR3 loop is CATSTSGNSYEQYF. The CDR3 coding sequence is TGTGCCACCAGCACAAGCGGGAATTCGTACGAGCAGTACTTC. This chain connects TRBV15 to TRBJ2-7; 7 bases agree with TRBD2. The CDR3 sequence is 14 residues long. The V gene's germline CDR1 is LNHNV and CDR2 YYDKDF (reference sequence). J lost 4 bases, V lost 4 bases, and 7 bases had no gene match.

The V gene is TRBV7-9, the J gene TRBJ1-2, with 8 bases matching TRBD1. The CDR3 contains 13 residues. Trimming at V came to 4 bases and at J to 5 bases, leaving 3 bases not matched to a gene. Germline loops: CDR1 SEHNR, CDR2 FQNEAQ (reference sequence). For the CDR3, the DNA is TGTGCCAGCAGCTATGGACAGGGTTATGGCTACACCTTC. It codes for CASSYGQGYGYTF.

The rearrangement links TRBV29-1 to TRBJ2-5; D may be TRBD1 (6 bases). With 7 bases removed from V and 4 bases from J, the gap between germline ends came to 13 bases. CDR3 length equals 12 residues. The germline CDR1 and CDR2 sequences are SQVTM and ANQGSEA. CDR3 bases: TGCAGCGCTATGACAGGAGGAGAGACCCAGTACTTC. It specifies CSAMTGGETQYF.

This clone was counted a few times. This rearrangement joins TRBV2 to TRBJ2-7, with D possibly being TRBD1 (7 bases). CDR1 and CDR2 (germline): SNHLY, FYNNEI. The germline V and J ends were trimmed by 7 bases and 5 bases, with 21 bases remaining between them. The CDR3 loop spans 15 amino acids. The CDR3 loop is CASTRRRGQSHEQYF. As DNA, the CDR3 is TGTGCCAGCACCCGCAGGAGGGGACAGTCCCACGAGCAGTACTTC.

This chain links TRBV5-1 with TRBJ2-1, with 12 bases identical to TRBD2. The CDR3 totals 17 residues. The germline gives CDR1 SGHRS, CDR2 YFSETQ. V was pared by 3 bases and J by 6 bases, with 10 bases of the junction left unmatched. CDR3 loop: CASSSRLAGVVGNEQFF. CDR3 nucleotides: TGCGCCAGCAGCTCCCGACTAGCGGGAGTAGTTGGCAATGAGCAGTTCTTC. Using reference TRBV5-1 and TRBJ2-1 for the parts outside the CDR3, the full variable domain is KAGVTQTPRYLIKTRGQQVTLSCSPISGHRSVSWYQQTPGQGLQFLFEYFSETQRNKGNFPGRFSGRQFSNSRSEMNVSTLELGDSALYLCASSSRLAGVVGNEQFFGPGTRLTVL.

The chain couples TRBV18 to TRBJ1-4; maybe TRBD1 (5 bases). Looked up from germline, CDR1 is KGHSH and CDR2 is LQKENI. The CDR3 spans 13 residues. Trimming removed 2 bases at V and 4 bases at J, with 5 bases between. Here the CDR3 DNA reads TGTGCCAGCTCACCAGACAGTAATGAAAAACTGTTTTTT. This codes for CASSPDSNEKLFF.

The V gene is TRBV18, the J gene TRBJ1-2, with no clear D. Trimming took 5 bases from V and 3 from J, leaving 16 bases between them. The CDR3 covers 15 residues. Looked up from germline, CDR1 is KGHSH and CDR2 is LQKENI. The CDR3 sequence: CASSRAGPGDYGYTF. CDR3 DNA sequence: TGTGCCAGCTCAAGAGCCGGGCCCGGGGACTATGGCTACACCTTC.

In this sample, this clone turned up a few times. V is TRBV7-9 and J is TRBJ2-2; D might be TRBD1 (6 bases). Trimming cost V 5 bases and J 0 bases, with 10 bases left between them. This CDR3 comprises 15 residues. CDR1 and CDR2 from the germline V gene are SEHNR and FQNEAQ (reference sequence). The CDR3 region is CASSLRTANTGELFF. The CDR3 coding sequence is TGTGCCAGCAGCCTTAGGACAGCGAACACCGGGGAGCTGTTTTTT.

This clone was recorded only once. The V call is TRBV20-1, the J call TRBJ1-5; D gene unclear. There are 14 residues in the CDR3. The germline CDR1 and CDR2 sequences are DFQATT and SNEGSKA (reference sequence). V lost 3 bases to trimming and J lost 3 bases, with 12 bases between them. CDR3 region: CSASFGAPNQPQHF. CDR3 nucleotides: TGCAGTGCTAGTTTCGGTGCCCCCAATCAGCCCCAGCATTTT.

The rearrangement joins TRBV6-5 to TRBJ1-1; no definite D call. The V and J ends lost 3 bases and 0 bases respectively, with 5 bases between them. Germline assignment: CDR1 MNHEY and CDR2 SVGAGI. The CDR3 loop spans 13 amino acids. CDR3 sequence reads: CASSYAVNTEAFF. In DNA, the CDR3 is TGTGCCAGCAGTTATGCAGTGAACACTGAAGCTTTCTTT.

The chain is built from TRBV4-2 and TRBJ1-5; 10 nucleotides agree with TRBD1. Unmatched junction bases numbered 3, after V lost 3 bases and J lost 1 base. The CDR3 sequence is 16 residues long. Looked up from germline, CDR1 is LGHNA and CDR2 is YNFKEQ. CDR3 bases: TGTGCCAGCAGCCATTTGACAGGGGGCAGCAATCAGCCCCAGCATTTT. Translated, it gives CASSHLTGGSNQPQHF.

The chain has TRBV7-9 and TRBJ2-1, with 7 bases matching TRBD2. Germline assignment: CDR1 SEHNR and CDR2 FQNEAQ (reference sequence). The CDR3 contains 14 residues. V trimming: 4 bases; J trimming: 1 base; junction bases outside the gene matches: 1. CDR3 loop: CASSWGGSYNEQFF. DNA for the CDR3: TGTGCCAGCAGCTGGGGGGGATCCTACAATGAGCAGTTCTTC.

CDR3 protein: CASSYGDRDNEQFF. The CDR3 DNA sequence: TGTGCCAGCAGTTACGGGGACAGGGACAATGAGCAGTTCTTC. The chain uses TRBV6-6 and TRBJ2-1, with 9 bases aligning to TRBD1. The CDR3 totals 14 residues. V lost 2 bases to trimming and J lost 5 bases; unmatched junction nucleotides: 1. Per the germline V gene, CDR1 is MNHNY and CDR2 is SVGAGI (reference sequence).